The next 29 T cell receptor beta chains were all read from a single sample in a study of prognosis after radiotherapy for stage I lung cancer. Multiplex PCR, run in two rounds, amplified TCR beta CDR3 from genomic DNA. Used in first-round PCR were primers specific to each TRBV and TRBJ gene. From the multiplex PCR reads, TCRdb called clonotypes with MiXCR, one entry per CDR3 protein. The repertoire holds 25,000 to 35,000 distinct CDR3 sequences, with just over 45% as singletons. Sample: PBMCs, taken before or after stereotactic body radiation therapy (not recorded which). The receptors stem from a donor aged 50 or older with non-small cell lung cancer.

This clonotype has more than one count but fewer than ten. The likely explanation is a read error, given a far larger clone one base away. The V call is TRBV6-9, the J call TRBJ2-2, with D maybe TRBD1 (5 bases). This CDR3 is 16 amino acids long. Trimming cost V 7 bases and J 0 bases, with 15 bases left between them. Germline V gives CDR1 MNHGY, CDR2 SVAAGI. CDR3 nucleotides: TGTGCCAGCATTTACGCCCAGGGCGCGAACACCGGGGAGCTGTTTTTT. Translation gives CASIYAQGANTGELFF.

This clonotype was observed at least ten times. The CDR3 nucleotides are TGCAGTGCTAGAGATATGGGGCTTAACTATGGCTACACCTTC. Its translation is CSARDMGLNYGYTF. The V and J genes are TRBV20-1 and TRBJ1-2; tentatively, D is TRBD1 (5 bases). This CDR3 is 14 amino acids long. CDR1 is DFQATT and CDR2 is SNEGSKA in the germline V gene (reference sequence). V shed 0 bases and J shed 1 base, with 9 bases lying between them.

This clonotype was recorded at least ten times. The chain carries TRBV11-3 and TRBJ2-5; D is uncertain. Trimming stripped 3 bases from V and 5 bases from J, with 10 bases between. Germline V CDR1 and CDR2: SGHNT, YENEEA. The CDR3 contains 13 residues. The CDR3 DNA is TGTGCCAGCAGCTTGGGGTACCGGGAGACCCAGTACTTC. It encodes CASSLGYRETQYF.

This clonotype was seen ten or more times. This chain links TRBV2 with TRBJ2-7, with D unclear. This CDR3 contains 14 residues. Trimming removed 8 bases at V and 3 bases at J, with 17 bases between. Germline V gives CDR1 SNHLY, CDR2 FYNNEI. DNA for the CDR3: TGTGCCAGCTCCCGGCTTAAAAGGAGCTACGAGCAGTACTTC. Its protein product is CASSRLKRSYEQYF.

This clonotype was found once. The chain carries TRBV9 and TRBJ2-3, with D maybe TRBD1 (6 bases). This CDR3 comprises 16 residues. Germline V CDR1 and CDR2: SGDLS, YYNGEE. Trimming removed 3 bases at V and 2 bases at J, with 16 bases between. DNA of the CDR3: TGTGCCAGCAGCGCCTCGGGACATGGCCACACAGATACGCAGTATTTT. It codes for CASSASGHGHTDTQYF.

In its sample, this clonotype was seen many times. J is TRBJ2-4 and V is TRBV6-1; D might be TRBD1 or TRBD2, each matching 5 bases. This CDR3 is built from 16 residues. Trimming shortened V by 6 bases and J by 0 bases, and 15 bases separated the two germline ends. Germline CDR1 and CDR2: MNHNS and SASEGT. This CDR3 is CASSPVRGEAKNIQYF. CDR3 nucleotide sequence: TGTGCCAGCAGCCCAGTCAGAGGGGAAGCCAAAAACATTCAGTACTTC.

Concerning this clonotype: With only one base between it and a far larger clone, this is likely a read error. The rearrangement joins TRBV6-4 to TRBJ2-7; unclear D gene. The CDR3 consists of 15 residues. Trimming took 5 bases from V and 3 from J, leaving 17 bases between them. Germline V gene data show CDR1 as MRHNA and CDR2 as SNTAGT. The CDR3 is CASSYTTGKYYEQYF. DNA of the CDR3: TGTGCCAGCAGTTATACTACTGGTAAATACTACGAGCAGTACTTC.

This chain joins TRBV6-1 and TRBJ1-5; tentative D call: TRBD1 (5 bases). The CDR3 covers 15 residues. V was pared by 7 bases and J by 6 bases, with 19 bases between. Germline V gene data show CDR1 as MNHNS and CDR2 as SASEGT. The CDR3 loop reads CASTRLAGASQPQHF. The CDR3 DNA is TGTGCCAGCACCCGTTTGGCCGGGGCCAGTCAGCCCCAGCATTTT.

The sample holds many counts of this clonotype. The chain carries TRBV4-1 and TRBJ2-5; D is perhaps TRBD1 (5 bases). Germline lookup yields CDR1 MGHRA and CDR2 YSYEKL. This CDR3 is 16 amino acids long. Deletions cut 0 bases from V and 1 base from J, with 12 bases between. CDR3 DNA: TGCGCCAGCAGCCAAGACCGGACACCGACCCAAGAGACCCAGTACTTC. Amino acid sequence: CASSQDRTPTQETQYF.

For this clonotype: This sequence is one base from a far larger clone and is likely a read error. The rearrangement uses TRBV7-9 and TRBJ2-1; maybe TRBD1 (6 bases). In germline, CDR1 is SEHNR, CDR2 FQNEAQ (reference sequence). Trimming removed 5 bases at V and 1 base at J, with 15 bases between. This CDR3 has 16 amino acids. CDR3 protein: CASSPVGRGSYNEQFF. The CDR3 nucleotides are TGTGCCAGCAGCCCAGTAGGCAGGGGTTCCTACAATGAGCAGTTCTTC.

Concerning this clonotype itself: This likely reflects a read error, since a far larger clone is one base away. The chain employs TRBV20-1 and TRBJ1-1; D remains ambiguous. Near its end, the DNA agrees better with TRBJ2-7, so the J call may be wrong. The CDR3 extends over 13 amino acids. From germline, CDR1 is DFQATT and CDR2 SNEGSKA (reference sequence). CDR3 amino acids: CSARMTESYEQYF. The CDR3, as DNA: TGCAGTGCTAGAATGACCGAGAGTTACGAGCAGTACTTC.

This clonotype has at least ten counts. This may be a read error: a much more frequent sequence differs by one nucleotide. CDR3: CASISHGWTGELFF. In DNA form, the CDR3 reads TGTGCCAGCATCTCCCACGGATGGACCGGGGAGCTGTTTTTT. The V call is TRBV7-2, the J call TRBJ2-2, with D unclear. Trimming pared 7 bases from V and 5 bases from J, leaving 14 bases between. Germline loops: CDR1 SGHTA, CDR2 FQGNSA. This CDR3 has 14 amino acids. The full variable domain, completed using reference TRBV7-2 and TRBJ2-2, is GAGVSQSPSNKVTEKGKDVELRCDPISGHTALYWYRQSLGQGLEFLIYFQGNSAPDKSGLPSDRFSAERTGGSVSTLTIQRTQQEDSAVYLCASISHGWTGELFFGEGSRLTVL.

The chain employs TRBV6-1 and TRBJ2-2; no reliable D call. The CDR3 sequence is 13 residues long. Germline V gene lookup returns CDR1 MNHNS and CDR2 SASEGT. V was pared by 7 bases and J by 0 bases, with 6 bases between. The CDR3 DNA reads TGTGCCAGCAAACTCGCGAACACCGGGGAGCTGTTTTTT. Translation: CASKLANTGELFF.

This clonotype has a handful of counts. A read error is possible here, since a much larger clone lies one base away. The chain is built from TRBV6-4 and TRBJ2-5; a weak D match, TRBD1 (6 bases). Germline-derived CDR1 and CDR2 are MRHNA and SNTAGT. There are 14 residues in the CDR3. This chain's CDR3 is CASSVNRAQEAQYF. The CDR3 region has the DNA TGTGCCAGCAGTGTGAACAGGGCCCAAGAGGCCCAGTACTTC.

For this clonotype: A junction boundary mismatches the germline segment, possibly from a read error. This chain uses TRBV3-1 with TRBJ2-3; unclear D gene. Germline V CDR1 and CDR2: LGHDT, YNNKEL (reference sequence). This CDR3 spans 13 amino acids. The CDR3 region is CSSIQVGTDTQYF. CDR3 nucleotides: TGTTCCAGCATCCAAGTAGGGACAGATACGCAGTATTTT.

In its sample, this clonotype was seen many times. The chain recombines TRBV9 with TRBJ2-7, with a possible D match to TRBD1 (5 bases). CDR1 SGDLS and CDR2 YYNGEE come from the germline V gene. This CDR3 has 14 residues. Trimming stripped 0 bases from V and 4 bases from J, with 11 bases between. In nucleotides, the CDR3 is TGTGCCAGCAGCGTAGCTTCCCAGGGATACGAGCAGTACTTC. Protein: CASSVASQGYEQYF.

This chain's CDR3 is CASSLGLASYEQYF. DNA of the CDR3: TGCGCCAGCAGCCTCGGACTAGCGTCCTACGAGCAGTACTTC. J is TRBJ2-7 and V is TRBV5-1; 9 positions match TRBD2. The CDR3 extends over 14 amino acids. The germline gives CDR1 SGHRS, CDR2 YFSETQ. The V gene end was trimmed by 4 bases and the J gene end by 1 base; junction bases not matched to a gene: 3.

In its sample, this clonotype ranks as large (0.1 to 1%). CDR3 nucleotides: TGTGCCAGCAGTTTACACCCAGCGGGAACACAAAGTTGGGATACGCAGTATTTT. This sequence encodes CASSLHPAGTQSWDTQYF. The chain links TRBV28 to TRBJ2-3; TRBD2 matches 7 bases. Looked up from germline, CDR1 is MDHEN and CDR2 is SYDVKM. The CDR3 is made up of 18 amino acids. V trimming: 2 bases; J trimming: 6 bases; junction bases outside the gene matches: 17.

This clonotype showed up just once. This chain connects TRBV27 to TRBJ2-5; D not certain. CDR1 and CDR2 from the germline V gene are MNHEY and SMNVEV (reference sequence). Trimming left V 5 bases short and J 5 bases short, with 18 bases between. The CDR3 length is 15 residues. CDR3 loop: CASSSGVGIGETQYF. DNA of the CDR3: TGTGCCAGCAGTAGTGGGGTCGGCATTGGGGAGACCCAGTACTTC.

This clonotype was seen only once. A single base separates this from a much larger clone, so it may be a read error. The chain uses TRBV4-3 and TRBJ2-5, with D possibly TRBD2 on 5 matching bases. Germline V gene lookup returns CDR1 LGHNA and CDR2 YSLEER. The CDR3 runs to 13 residues. CDR3 bases: TGCGCCAGCAGGGGCTTGGGAGAAGAGACCCATTACTTC. It translates to CASRGLGEETHYF.

The gene calls are TRBV28 and TRBJ1-5; 11 bases match TRBD1. Germline loops: CDR1 MDHEN, CDR2 SYDVKM. V was pared by 3 bases and J by 4 bases, with 5 bases of the junction left unmatched. The CDR3 loop spans 16 amino acids. CDR3 in DNA: TGTGCCAGCAGTTTCGGCGGGACAGGGGGTAATCAGCCCCAGCATTTT. Its translation is CASSFGGTGGNQPQHF.

The gene calls are TRBV20-1 and TRBJ1-2; weak D call: TRBD1 (6 bases). V lost 0 bases to trimming and J lost 8 bases, with 13 bases between them. Germline-derived CDR1 and CDR2 are DFQATT and SNEGSKA (reference sequence). This CDR3 has 13 amino acids. The CDR3: CSAREDRRGGYTF. For the CDR3, the DNA is TGCAGTGCTAGAGAGGACAGACGGGGCGGCTACACCTTC.

The V call is TRBV24-1, the J call TRBJ2-5; either TRBD1 or TRBD2 may fit D (6 bases each). CDR3 length: 18 residues. Trimming took off 7 bases at V and 5 bases at J, with 28 bases between the two ends. Germline V CDR1 and CDR2: KGHDR, SFDVKD. In nucleotides, the CDR3 is TGTGCCACCAGCTCATTGGGGGCGGGGCAAAAGGGTTTGGAGACCCAGTACTTC. This sequence encodes CATSSLGAGQKGLETQYF.

Notes on this clonotype: A far larger clone is just one base off, so this is likely a read error. V gene TRBV5-1 combines with J gene TRBJ2-2, with 9 bases lining up with TRBD1. The J call may be in error: the DNA end matches TRBJ1-4 better. The CDR3 consists of 14 residues. Germline V gene data show CDR1 as SGHRS and CDR2 as YFSETQ. The CDR3 sequence: CASRRRTGDEKLFF. The CDR3 DNA follows: TGCGCCAGCAGGCGGAGGACAGGGGATGAAAAACTGTTTTTT.

This clonotype was counted ten times or more. The V gene is TRBV6-1, the J gene TRBJ1-4; 7 bases are shared with TRBD1. The CDR3 covers 16 residues. The J segment lost 5 bases and the V segment lost 6 bases, leaving 12 bases of the junction unmatched. From germline, CDR1 is MNHNS and CDR2 SASEGT. CDR3 protein: CASSPDPGTENEKLFF. The CDR3 region has the DNA TGTGCCAGCAGCCCTGACCCCGGGACAGAAAATGAAAAACTGTTTTTT.

The gene calls are TRBV2 and TRBJ1-1; D might be TRBD1 (5 bases). V lost 7 bases to trimming and J lost 3 bases, with 12 bases between them. This CDR3 spans 13 amino acids. The germline V gene encodes CDR1 SNHLY and CDR2 FYNNEI. DNA of the CDR3: TGTGCCAGCACTGTCAGGGTCGACACTGAAGCTTTCTTT. This translates into CASTVRVDTEAFF. Full variable domain (missing parts from reference TRBV2 and TRBJ1-1): EPEVTQTPSHQVTQMGQEVILRCVPISNHLYFYWYRQILGQKVEFLVSFYNNEISEKSEIFDDQFSVERPDGSNFTLKIRSTKLEDSAMYFCASTVRVDTEAFFGQGTRLTVV.

This clonotype was counted ten times or more. The V call is TRBV6-1, the J call TRBJ2-4; no reliable D call. From germline, CDR1 is MNHNS and CDR2 SASEGT. The V end was cut by 10 bases, the J end by 0 bases, with 7 bases between. The CDR3 totals 12 residues. CDR3 DNA: TGTGCCACTTGGACAGCCAAAAACATTCAGTACTTC. This codes for CATWTAKNIQYF.

Note on this clonotype: A far larger clone is only one base removed, so a read error is likely. V usage is TRBV3-1 and J usage is TRBJ2-7, with no clear D. V was pared by 5 bases and J by 0 bases, with 14 bases between. Germline V CDR1 and CDR2: LGHDT, YNNKEL (reference sequence). The CDR3 consists of 15 residues. The CDR3 region has the DNA TGTGCCAGCAGCTTAGATGTAGGAGCCTCCTACGAGCAGTACTTC. Protein product: CASSLDVGASYEQYF.

Only a few counts were recorded for this clonotype. This chain links TRBV7-2 with TRBJ1-1; D is undetermined. Trimming removed 5 bases at V and 0 bases at J, with 7 bases between. The germline gives CDR1 SGHTA, CDR2 FQGNSA. The CDR3 is made up of 13 amino acids. CDR3 region: CASSQTVNTEAFF. In nucleotides, the CDR3 is TGTGCCAGCAGCCAAACAGTGAACACTGAAGCTTTCTTT.